The clone carrying this TCR beta chain appeared a few times. The sample comes from a study of cytomegalovirus exposure and HLA in healthy donors. Primers: 60 Vbeta forward and 13 Jbeta reverse. Only in-frame clones appear in the TCRdb table, and some are missing; sequencing was by immunoSEQ multiplex PCR. The data hold about 35,000 clones, with about 80% observed a single time. This CDR3 spans 13 amino acids. The germline V and J ends were trimmed by 2 bases and 10 bases, with 12 bases remaining between them. Germline V gene sequence: CDR1 MNHNS, CDR2 SASEGT. Sequenced sample: PBMCs. The chain uses TRBV6-1 and TRBJ2-1, with a possible D match to TRBD2 (7 bases). This TCR came from a male donor in good health and CMV-seronegative. The CDR3 DNA reads as TGTGCCAGCAGTGAAAGGGGGGGCGGCGAGCAGTTCTTC. It translates to CASSERGGGEQFF.